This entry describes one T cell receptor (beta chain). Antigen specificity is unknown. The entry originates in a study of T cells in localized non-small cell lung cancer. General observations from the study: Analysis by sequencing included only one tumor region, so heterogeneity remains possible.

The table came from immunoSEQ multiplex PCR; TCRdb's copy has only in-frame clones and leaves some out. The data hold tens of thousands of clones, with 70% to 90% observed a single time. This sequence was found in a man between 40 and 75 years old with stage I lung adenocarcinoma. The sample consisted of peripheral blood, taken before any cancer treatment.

The CDR3 DNA sequence: TGTGCCAGCAGCCAGGAGGGATCCTACGAGCAGTACTTC. Residues: CASSQEGSYEQYF. This chain joins TRBV7-9 and TRBJ2-7; tentative D call: TRBD2 (6 bases). Germline CDR1 SEHNR, CDR2 FQNEAQ (reference sequence). Trimming left V 5 bases short and J 1 base short, with 9 bases between. The CDR3 consists of 13 residues.